What follows are 5 T cell receptor beta chains derived from one specimen sequenced in a study of shared clonotypes between healthy human individuals. The table came from immunoSEQ multiplex PCR; TCRdb's copy has only in-frame clones and leaves some out. This table has about 660,000 clones, about 74% appearing once. The sequenced sample consisted of memory CD4+ T cells sorted from blood. Documented subset: CD45RA-negative fraction. The receptors shown here come from a woman aged 25 to 45 in good health.

J is TRBJ2-5 and V is TRBV11-2; 14 bases fit TRBD2. The CDR3 contains 17 residues. The trim removed 5 bases at V and 7 bases at J, leaving 12 bases unmatched. Germline V gene data show CDR1 as SGHAT and CDR2 as FQNNGV. As DNA, the CDR3 is TGTGCCAGCAGCCCCGGGACTAGCGGGAGAGAACCGGTGACCCAGTACTTC. It yields the protein CASSPGTSGREPVTQYF.

The rearrangement joins TRBV19 to TRBJ1-1; D possibly corresponds to TRBD1 (5 bases). Trimming took off 7 bases at V and 7 bases at J, with 16 bases between the two ends. From germline, CDR1 is LNHDA and CDR2 SQIVND (reference sequence). CDR3 size: 13 residues. This CDR3 is CASTTHKGSEAFF. In nucleotides, the CDR3 is TGTGCCAGTACCACGCACAAGGGGAGTGAAGCTTTCTTT.

This rearrangement joins TRBV10-3 to TRBJ2-2; TRBD1 matches 7 bases. Trimming cost V 10 bases and J 4 bases; bases outside gene matches: 9. The CDR3 loop spans 14 amino acids. Germline CDR1 and CDR2: ENHRY and SYGVKD. For the CDR3, the DNA is TGTGCCAGCCTAGACAGGGCGACCACCGGGGAGCTGTTTTTT. This codes for CASLDRATTGELFF.

The rearrangement links TRBV6-5 to TRBJ1-2; D call uncertain. The CDR3 covers 14 residues. Germline CDR1 and CDR2: MNHEY and SVGAGI. Deletions cut 6 bases from V and 8 bases from J, with 19 bases between. CDR3 loop: CASRPPGLSPGYTF. In DNA, the CDR3 is TGTGCCAGCAGGCCCCCCGGTCTTAGTCCCGGCTACACCTTC.

This clone appeared a few times. The CDR3 bases are TGTGCCAGTAGCGTATTAGTGGGATCCGGGGAGCTGTTTTTT. Protein sequence: CASSVLVGSGELFF. V gene TRBV19 combines with J gene TRBJ2-2; the D is unclear. The V gene lost 6 bases and the J gene lost 6 bases, with 14 bases spanning the gap. The CDR3 contains 14 residues. Germline V lookup: CDR1 LNHDA, CDR2 SQIVND (reference sequence).